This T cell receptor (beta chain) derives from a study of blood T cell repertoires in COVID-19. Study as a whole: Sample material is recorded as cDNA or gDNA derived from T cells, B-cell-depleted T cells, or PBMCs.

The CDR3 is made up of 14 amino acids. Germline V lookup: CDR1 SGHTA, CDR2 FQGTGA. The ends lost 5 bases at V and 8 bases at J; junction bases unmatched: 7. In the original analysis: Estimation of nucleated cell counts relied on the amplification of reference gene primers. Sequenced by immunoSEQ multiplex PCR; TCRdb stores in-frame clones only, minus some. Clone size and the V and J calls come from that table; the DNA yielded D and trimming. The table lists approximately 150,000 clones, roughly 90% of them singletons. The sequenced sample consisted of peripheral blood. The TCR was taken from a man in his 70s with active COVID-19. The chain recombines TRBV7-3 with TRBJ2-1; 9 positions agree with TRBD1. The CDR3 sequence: CASSPDRGGDEQFF. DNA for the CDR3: TGTGCCAGCAGCCCCGACAGGGGGGGGGATGAGCAGTTCTTC. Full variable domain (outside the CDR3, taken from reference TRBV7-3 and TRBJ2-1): GAGVSQTPSNKVTEKGKYVELRCDPISGHTALYWYRQSLGQGPEFLIYFQGTGAADDSGLPNDRFFAVRPEGSVSTLKIQRTERGDSAVYLCASSPDRGGDEQFFGPGTRLTVL.